The present TCR beta chain was sequenced within a study of blood T cell repertoires in COVID-19. Study-wide context: Collection of acute and convalescent COVID-19 samples took place in the United States, Italy and Spain. From T cells, B-cell-depleted T cells, or PBMCs came the material, which was cDNA or gDNA.

As processed by the authors: From reference gene primer amplification, estimates of nucleated cell counts were derived. The table came from immunoSEQ multiplex PCR; TCRdb's copy has only in-frame clones and leaves some out. That table furnishes V, J and clone size, whereas the DNA furnished D and trimming. Here the sample spans roughly 48,000 clones, about 77% being singletons. This receptor was obtained from a human donor with active or convalescent COVID-19. The donor label of this sample is uncertain. Sequenced material: peripheral blood.

This chain's CDR3 is CASSRPITGTSGRASTDTQYF. CDR3 bases: TGCGCCAGCAGCCGACCGATCACCGGGACTAGCGGGAGGGCTAGCACAGATACGCAGTATTTT. This chain links TRBV5-1 with TRBJ2-3; 16 bases are a match to TRBD2. V gave up 4 bases and J gave up 0 bases; unmatched junction bases: 14. The CDR3 is 21 residues long. The germline gives CDR1 SGHRS, CDR2 YFSETQ.